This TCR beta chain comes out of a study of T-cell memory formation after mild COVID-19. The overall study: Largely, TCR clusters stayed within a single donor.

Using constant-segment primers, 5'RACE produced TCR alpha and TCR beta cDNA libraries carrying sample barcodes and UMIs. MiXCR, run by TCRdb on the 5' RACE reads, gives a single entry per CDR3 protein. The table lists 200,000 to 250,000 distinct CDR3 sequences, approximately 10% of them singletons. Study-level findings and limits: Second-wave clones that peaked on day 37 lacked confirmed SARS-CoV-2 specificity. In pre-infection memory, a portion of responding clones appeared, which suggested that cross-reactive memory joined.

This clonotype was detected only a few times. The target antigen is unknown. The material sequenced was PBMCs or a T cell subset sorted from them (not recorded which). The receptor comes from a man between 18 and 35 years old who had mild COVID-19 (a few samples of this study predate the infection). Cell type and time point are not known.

CDR3 nucleotides: TGTGCCAGCAGCTTGACCGGGACAGCGAATGAAAAACTGTTTTTT. Translated: CASSLTGTANEKLFF. The chain employs TRBV5-6 and TRBJ1-4, with 7 bases that match TRBD1. The V gene's germline CDR1 is SGHDT and CDR2 YYEEEE. The trim removed 1 base at V and 5 bases at J, leaving 5 bases unmatched. The CDR3 runs 15 residues.